This T cell receptor beta chain was captured in a study of blood T cell repertoires in COVID-19 (dated by TCRdb to about 2020). General notes on the study: The collaborator samples originated in the United States, Italy and Spain and spanned the acute and convalescent phases of COVID-19. The material from the prospective study consisted of cDNA or gDNA derived from T cells, B-cell-depleted T cells, or PBMCs. Deeply sampled blood TCRbeta repertoires from subjects exposed to, actively infected with, or recovered from COVID-19 were included in the dataset. The repertoires were released in a freely available public database meant as a resource for research on the immune response to SARS-CoV-2. The samples were drawn from two sources: the first 160 participants of the ongoing ImmuneRACE study, and some 1,300 subjects contributed by 6 global collaborators. Sample metadata almost always included a de-identified subject ID, COVID-19 status, age in years and sex. Where available, HLA class I and class II types were taken from metadata supplied by the sample provider and were not determined by assay-based typing.

The immunoSEQ Assay, a bias-controlled multiplex PCR, was used to amplify TCRbeta CDR3 regions from genomic DNA. The study's own analysis went as follows. The number of nucleated cells in each sample was estimated by amplification of reference gene primers within the assay. To quantify the absolute abundance of each unique TCRbeta CDR3 rearrangement, sequence reads were collapsed and filtered. For each sample, productive Simpson clonality was calculated by taking the square root of Simpson's diversity index across productive rearrangements. The clones in this table, taken by TCRdb from immuneACCESS, are in-frame only. Not every clone is retained; where verified, under half of the shortfall comes from an unresolved V gene, and the cause of the rest is unknown. V and J calls and clone size are those listed in that table; D and trimming were worked out from the DNA. This sample has approximately 170,000 clones in its table, and roughly 80% of those were observed once. The top ten hold under 4% of the sample.

This clone was picked up many times. What this receptor recognizes is not known. No base-level quality is on record; no much larger clone is a single base apart. Enrolling through a virtual design, the prospective study's participants ranged in age from roughly 18 to 95 years and lived across roughly 24 United States geographic areas. In the prospective study, participants were assigned to cohorts based on the clinical history participants reported in a screening survey and a study questionnaire. ImmuneRACE Cohort 3 recovered participants were defined by two consecutive negative NP/OP PCR tests, healthcare professional clearance, or symptom resolution. Each participant in the prospective study had whole blood, serum and a nasopharyngeal or oropharyngeal swab collected by mobile phlebotomists. Over a roughly two-month period, participants in the prospective study had the option of providing additional blood draws and questionnaires. Prospective study blood samples were shipped either frozen or at room temperature before DNA extraction.

Study-wide conclusions, independent of this receptor: The amount of clinical and demographic metadata varied by source and participant and was provided uncurated.

Sequencing used PBMCs or T cells enriched from blood (not recorded which). The receptor was isolated from a woman in her thirties who had recovered from COVID-19.

The bases read TGCAGTGCTAGTAGCGTCGGGAGGAACAATGAGCAGTTCTTC. The resulting protein is CSASSVGRNNEQFF. The receptor chain draws on TRBV20-1 and TRBJ2-1; 7 of the junction bases match TRBD2. CDR1 and CDR2, per the germline V gene (reference sequence), are DFQATT and SNEGSKA. Its CDR3 holds 14 amino acids, cysteine through phenylalanine. The sequence is cut down to CDR3 DNA, 42 bases in frame from base 1. The junction shows trimming of 3 bases on V and 5 bases on J, and the gene matches do not reach 7 bases of it.